These 22 T cell receptor beta chains share one sample of origin, sequenced in a study of T cell responses to AZD1222 COVID-19 vaccine. Generated by immunoSEQ multiplex PCR, the TCRdb table keeps only in-frame clones and is missing some. The data hold 70,000 to 90,000 clones, with about nine tenths observed a single time. The sample consisted of peripheral blood, taken on day 0 of AZD1222 vaccination. These receptors all stem from an adult in good health.

This clone was found once. The CDR3 region is CASSPSYVLSTDTQYF. CDR3 coding DNA: TGCGCCAGCAGCCCGTCTTATGTCCTGAGCACAGATACGCAGTATTTT. The rearrangement links TRBV4-3 to TRBJ2-3; no clear D. CDR3 length: 16 residues. Per germline, CDR1 LGHNA and CDR2 YSLEER. V lost 4 bases, J lost 0 bases, and 14 bases lay in between.

This chain connects TRBV18 to TRBJ1-2; no clear D gene. Germline V gene lookup returns CDR1 KGHSH and CDR2 LQKENI. Trimming left V 4 bases short and J 6 bases short, with 9 bases between. The CDR3 consists of 12 residues. This CDR3 reads CASSRGEDGYTF. CDR3 bases: TGTGCCAGCTCACGCGGGGAGGATGGCTACACCTTC.

V is TRBV6-5 and J is TRBJ2-3; D perhaps matches TRBD2 (6 bases). Germline CDR1 MNHEY, CDR2 SVGAGI. Trimming took 2 bases from V and 5 from J, leaving 17 bases between them. The CDR3 covers 16 residues. The CDR3 bases are TGTGCCAGCAGTTACCCTCCCTTAACGGGGGAAGATACGCAGTATTTT. Amino acids: CASSYPPLTGEDTQYF.

This sequence joins TRBV27 and TRBJ1-5; a possible D gene is TRBD1 (6 bases). Germline-derived CDR1 and CDR2 are MNHEY and SMNVEV (reference sequence). The CDR3 covers 13 residues. Trimming took 10 bases from V and 2 from J, leaving 12 bases between them. CDR3 nucleotides: TGTGCCACCACCGGGGGCGGCAATCAGCCCCAGCATTTT. This encodes CATTGGGNQPQHF.

This rearrangement joins TRBV2 to TRBJ2-1; maybe TRBD2 (5 bases). The CDR3 consists of 15 residues. V lost 4 bases to trimming and J lost 4 bases, with 14 bases between them. Germline CDR1 SNHLY, CDR2 FYNNEI. The CDR3 DNA sequence: TGTGCCAGCAGTGCCCTACTAGGTAGATACAATGAGCAGTTCTTC. Translating it yields CASSALLGRYNEQFF.

The V gene is TRBV10-3, the J gene TRBJ1-4; D might be TRBD1 (5 bases). The CDR3 runs 20 residues. Germline V gives CDR1 ENHRY, CDR2 SYGVKD. The V and J ends lost 0 bases and 0 bases respectively, with 20 bases between them. The CDR3 spells CAISESIGRVTTATNEKLFF. In DNA, the CDR3 is TGTGCCATCAGTGAGTCGATCGGCAGGGTCACCACGGCAACTAATGAAAAACTGTTTTTT.

The genes are TRBV15 and TRBJ2-3, with 9 bases aligning to TRBD2. The CDR3 covers 17 residues. The germline V gene has CDR1 LNHNV and CDR2 YYDKDF (reference sequence). Trimming took 3 bases from V and 2 from J; bases not matched to a gene: 9. The CDR3 DNA reads as TGTGCCACCAGCAGCCCGGTCTTAGCGGGGGACACAGATACGCAGTATTTT. Translated, it gives CATSSPVLAGDTDTQYF.

This clone came up once. The chain has TRBV14 and TRBJ1-5; D gene unclear. The CDR3 is 14 residues long. V was trimmed by 1 base and J by 9 bases, leaving 13 bases between them. Germline V gene sequence: CDR1 SGHDN, CDR2 FVKESK. The CDR3 region has the DNA TGTGCCAGCAGCCAAGCACCCGAGCGGCCGCCCCAGCATTTT. Protein sequence: CASSQAPERPPQHF.

The chain recombines TRBV15 with TRBJ2-2; a possible D gene is TRBD1 (6 bases). The CDR3 runs to 18 residues. Germline CDR1 LNHNV, CDR2 YYDKDF (reference sequence). Trimming removed 3 bases from V and 2 bases from J, with 19 bases in between. CDR3 region: CATSRAQSGRGNTGELFF. In nucleotides, the CDR3 is TGTGCCACCAGCAGGGCCCAGTCCGGCAGGGGTAACACCGGGGAGCTGTTTTTT.

The chain recombines TRBV5-6 with TRBJ2-2; D might be TRBD1 (6 bases). V was clipped by 4 bases and J by 7 bases, with 14 bases between them. Germline loops: CDR1 SGHDT, CDR2 YYEEEE. The CDR3 is 14 residues long. The CDR3 nucleotides are TGTGCCAGCAGCGAGAGACAGGCGGGCGGGGAGCTGTTTTTT. As protein: CASSERQAGGELFF.

This clone was found a few times. The V gene is TRBV11-2, the J gene TRBJ2-7, with D possibly being TRBD2 (5 bases). The CDR3 loop spans 15 amino acids. Germline CDR1 reads SGHAT; CDR2 reads FQNNGV. The V gene lost 2 bases and the J gene lost 1 base, with 12 bases spanning the gap. Here the CDR3 DNA reads TGTGCCAGCAGCTTACCCTACACTAGGTCCTACGAGCAGTACTTC. Translated, it gives CASSLPYTRSYEQYF.

This chain links TRBV4-2 with TRBJ1-6; maybe TRBD1 (5 bases). V was clipped by 1 base and J by 10 bases, with 17 bases between them. This CDR3 is 16 amino acids long. Germline CDR1 LGHNA, CDR2 YNFKEQ. The CDR3 region is CASSQGAGEYESPLHF. CDR3 nucleotide sequence: TGTGCCAGCAGCCAAGGAGCGGGGGAATACGAGTCACCCCTCCACTTT.

The chain carries TRBV15 and TRBJ2-6, with D possibly matching TRBD1 (5 bases). Germline V gives CDR1 LNHNV, CDR2 YYDKDF (reference sequence). The CDR3 consists of 19 residues. The germline V and J ends were trimmed by 6 bases and 0 bases, with 21 bases remaining between them. The CDR3 region has the DNA TGTGCCACCAGTGATGGCCTTCAGGGCTTCGTCTCTGGGGCCAACGTCCTGACTTTC. This codes for CATSDGLQGFVSGANVLTF.

This clone was counted only a few times. The chain has TRBV19 and TRBJ2-5, with D perhaps given as TRBD1 or TRBD2 (6 bases each). CDR3 length equals 11 residues. Germline assignment: CDR1 LNHDA and CDR2 SQIVND (reference sequence). The V end was cut by 8 bases, the J end by 4 bases, with 8 bases between. CDR3 region: CASGGGETQYF. The CDR3 nucleotides read TGTGCCAGTGGAGGGGGAGAGACCCAGTACTTC.

The chain is built from TRBV15 and TRBJ1-2, with D unresolved. Germline V gene lookup returns CDR1 LNHNV and CDR2 YYDKDF (reference sequence). V was shortened by 1 base and J by 3 bases, with 12 bases between the two germline ends. The CDR3 consists of 15 residues. Here the CDR3 reads CATSRGTPDHYGYTF. In DNA, the CDR3 is TGTGCCACCAGCAGAGGAACTCCAGACCACTATGGCTACACCTTC.

The gene calls are TRBV6-5 and TRBJ2-5, with D uncertain. The germline gives CDR1 MNHEY, CDR2 SVGAGI. V dropped 0 bases and J dropped 4 bases, with 12 bases sitting between them. This CDR3 is built from 15 residues. CDR3: CASSYSTTYRETQYF. The CDR3 DNA sequence: TGTGCCAGCAGTTACTCGACAACGTATCGAGAGACCCAGTACTTC.

The chain employs TRBV5-1 and TRBJ1-1, with D perhaps TRBD1 (6 bases). V was shortened by 2 bases and J by 5 bases, with 13 bases between the two germline ends. This CDR3 region has 14 residues. CDR1 SGHRS and CDR2 YFSETQ come from the germline V gene. The CDR3 loop is CASSLAEGGTEAFF. CDR3 sequence (DNA): TGCGCCAGCAGCTTAGCGGAAGGGGGAACTGAAGCTTTCTTT.

The chain joins TRBV2 to TRBJ1-2; D not resolved. Germline values: CDR1 SNHLY, CDR2 FYNNEI. The ends were cut back, 8 bases at V and 2 bases at J, with 15 bases in the middle. The CDR3 runs to 14 residues. The CDR3 DNA reads TGTGCCAGCTTGGCGAGGAATTTGAACTATGGCTACACCTTC. Translating it yields CASLARNLNYGYTF. Variable domain in full (rest from reference TRBV2 and TRBJ1-2): EPEVTQTPSHQVTQMGQEVILRCVPISNHLYFYWYRQILGQKVEFLVSFYNNEISEKSEIFDDQFSVERPDGSNFTLKIRSTKLEDSAMYFCASLARNLNYGYTFGSGTRLTVV.

The chain joins TRBV10-1 to TRBJ2-1; TRBD2 aligns across 7 bases. The CDR3 length is 15 residues. The V segment lost 0 bases and the J segment 6 bases; nucleotides outside the gene matches: 5. The germline V gene has CDR1 WNHNN and CDR2 SYGVQD (reference sequence). The CDR3 sequence is CASSESAGAVNEQFF. Here the CDR3 DNA reads TGCGCCAGCAGTGAGTCGGCGGGAGCGGTCAATGAGCAGTTCTTC.

In this sample, this clone turned up once. V usage is TRBV5-6 and J usage is TRBJ1-3; D is uncertain. Trimming stripped 0 bases from V and 0 bases from J, with 7 bases between. The CDR3 contains 15 residues. CDR1 and CDR2 from the germline V gene are SGHDT and YYEEEE. CDR3 region: CASSLDRSSGNTIYF. The CDR3 bases are TGTGCCAGCAGCTTGGATCGGAGCTCTGGAAACACCATATATTTT. Together with reference TRBV5-6 and TRBJ1-3, the CDR3 gives the full variable domain: DAGVTQSPTHLIKTRGQQVTLRCSPKSGHDTVSWYQQALGQGPQFIFQYYEEEERQRGNFPDRFSGHQFPNYSSELNVNALLLGDSALYLCASSLDRSSGNTIYFGEGSWLTVV.

This chain connects TRBV29-1 to TRBJ1-1; TRBD1 is a possible D gene (6 bases). The length of the CDR3 is 14 residues. From germline, CDR1 is SQVTM and CDR2 ANQGSEA. V was shortened by 2 bases and J by 4 bases, with 14 bases between the two germline ends. The CDR3 spells CSVERGASATEAFF. DNA for the CDR3: TGCAGCGTTGAACGGGGGGCTAGTGCCACTGAAGCTTTCTTT. Drawing the rest from reference TRBV29-1 and TRBJ1-1, the complete variable domain is SAVISQKPSRDICQRGTSLTIQCQVDSQVTMMFWYRQQPGQSLTLIATANQGSEATYESGFVIDKFPISRPNLTFSTLTVSNMSPEDSSIYLCSVERGASATEAFFGQGTRLTVV.

This clone has just one count. The chain combines TRBV3-1 (or the pseudogene TRBV3-2) with TRBJ2-7, with 9 bases fitting TRBD2. The CDR3 extends over 18 amino acids. The J segment lost 0 bases and the V segment lost 4 bases, leaving 13 bases of the junction unmatched. Germline V lookup: CDR1 LGHDT, CDR2 YNNKEL (reference sequence). CDR3 amino acids: CASSPGAGGPSASYEQYF. In DNA, the CDR3 is TGTGCCAGCAGCCCCGGCGCGGGAGGGCCTTCGGCCTCCTACGAGCAGTACTTC.